The clone carrying this TCR beta chain was found many times. The antigen remains unidentified. This CDR3 has 16 residues. The ends were cut back, 4 bases at V and 4 bases at J, with 19 bases in the middle. Germline V gene sequence: CDR1 MDHEN, CDR2 SYDVKM. These data originate in a study of early T cells in non-severe SARS-CoV-2 infection. Study-wide background: Alpha and beta chains were unpaired, from unsorted whole-blood bulk RNA.

Study-wide results and caveats: Sequences matched to VDJdb favored anti-spike CD8 responses, while private and CD4 specificities were missed.

TCRdb reprocessed the 5' RACE reads via MiXCR and lists one record per CDR3 protein. The sample contains roughly 25,000 distinct CDR3 sequences, approximately 3.9% of which appear only once. This chain connects TRBV28 to TRBJ1-1; D unresolved. This TCR was sampled from an adult who was a healthcare worker with PCR-confirmed SARS-CoV-2 infection or an uninfected control (not recorded which). Sequencing input: whole blood. CDR3 nucleotide sequence: TGTGCCAGCAGTTCGTATAGGAGGGCGCGGGGCACTGAAGCTTTCTTT. It is translated as CASSSYRRARGTEAFF.